The 31 T cell receptor beta chains below all came from one sample that was sequenced in a study of T-cell reconstitution after alpha-beta-depleted transplantation in children. This sample's TCRbeta library carried unique molecular identifier barcodes. MiXCR was run by TCRdb on the PCR reads, yielding one entry per CDR3 protein. The sample includes about 830,000 distinct CDR3 sequences, approximately 15% of them seen just once. Here the sequenced sample was PBMCs, mostly from graft donor cells, taken 360 days after TCRalphabeta/CD19-depleted stem cell transplant. These receptors all come from a male patient under 18 who had a stem cell transplant for acute lymphoblastic leukemia, so the T cells may come from the graft donor.

This clonotype was detected a few times. The chain uses TRBV6-2 or TRBV6-3 and TRBJ2-3; TRBD1 aligns across 9 bases. The CDR3 totals 15 residues. Germline-derived CDR1 and CDR2 are MNHEY and SVGEGT. V lost 3 bases and J lost 1; bases outside the gene matches: 2. CDR3: CASSYRTGGTDTQYF. DNA of the CDR3: TGTGCCAGCAGTTATAGGACAGGGGGCACAGATACGCAGTATTTT.

This clonotype was counted only a few times. The CDR3 region is CASSSMGWGNQPQHF. The CDR3, as DNA: TGTGCCAGCAGTTCGATGGGGTGGGGCAATCAGCCCCAGCATTTT. The chain uses TRBV27 and TRBJ1-5; no clear D. CDR1 is MNHEY and CDR2 is SMNVEV in the germline V gene (reference sequence). The length of the CDR3 is 15 residues. V was trimmed by 4 bases and J by 2 bases, leaving 12 bases between them.

The sample holds a few counts of this clonotype. This rearrangement joins TRBV21-1 to TRBJ2-2; the table assigns TRBD1, which was not confirmed against the DNA. TRBV21-1 is a listed pseudogene. The CDR3 is 16 amino acids. CDR3 bases: TGTGCCAGCAGCGCCGGAGGGACAGGGTGGACCGGGGAGCTGTTTTTT. Translation gives CASSAGGTGWTGELFF.

In this sample, this clonotype turned up many times. This chain joins TRBV12-3 or TRBV12-4 and TRBJ2-2; D gene ambiguous. The CDR3 covers 13 residues. V was trimmed by 1 base and J by 6 bases, leaving 6 bases between them. The CDR3 coding sequence is TGTGCCAGCAGTTTAGGAGATCCCGGGGAGCTGTTTTTT. It specifies CASSLGDPGELFF.

This clonotype was observed a few times. The chain uses TRBV28 and TRBJ2-1, with 14 bases fitting TRBD2. Germline CDR1 is MDHEN and CDR2 is SYDVKM. J lost 0 bases, V lost 5 bases, and 12 bases had no gene match. CDR3 length equals 20 residues. The CDR3 loop is CASSPALGLAGGLSYNEQFF. CDR3 bases: TGTGCCAGCAGTCCGGCTCTTGGACTAGCGGGAGGTCTCTCCTACAATGAGCAGTTCTTC. Full variable domain (outside the CDR3, taken from reference TRBV28 and TRBJ2-1): DVKVTQSSRYLVKRTGEKVFLECVQDMDHENMFWYRQDPGLGLRLIYFSYDVKMKEKGDIPEGYSVSREKKERFSLILESASTNQTSMYLCASSPALGLAGGLSYNEQFFGPGTRLTVL.

This clonotype was seen at least ten times. This rearrangement joins TRBV2 to TRBJ2-7; D is ambiguous. The CDR3 has 13 amino acids. The V gene lost 6 bases and the J gene lost 0 bases, with 9 bases spanning the gap. Germline V gives CDR1 SNHLY, CDR2 FYNNEI. This CDR3 is CASSNSISYEQYF. In DNA form, the CDR3 reads TGTGCCAGCAGCAACAGCATCTCCTACGAGCAGTACTTC.

This clonotype was detected many times. The V and J genes are TRBV20-1 and TRBJ2-5; 7 nucleotides align to TRBD1. From germline, CDR1 is DFQATT and CDR2 SNEGSKA (reference sequence). This CDR3 has 15 amino acids. V lost 5 bases and J lost 2; bases outside the gene matches: 11. The CDR3 DNA reads as TGCAGTGCTCCGGACAGGTGGAGTGGGCAAGAGACCCAGTACTTC. Protein sequence: CSAPDRWSGQETQYF.

The chain employs TRBV6-5 and TRBJ2-7; 11 nucleotides line up with TRBD2. This CDR3 has 16 amino acids. Germline V gene sequence: CDR1 MNHEY, CDR2 SVGAGI. J lost 3 bases, V lost 3 bases, and 7 bases had no gene match. As DNA, the CDR3 is TGTGCCAGCAGTTATTTGCCCGGGACTAGCGGCTACGAGCAGTACTTC. This encodes CASSYLPGTSGYEQYF.

The V and J genes are TRBV27 and TRBJ2-3; 11 bases line up with TRBD2. The germline V gene encodes CDR1 MNHEY and CDR2 SMNVEV (reference sequence). The length of the CDR3 is 15 residues. Trimming at V came to 0 bases and at J to 5 bases, leaving 1 base not matched to a gene. CDR3 in DNA: TGTGCCAGCAGTTTATCGGGGACTAGCGGAGATACGCAGTATTTT. Translating gives CASSLSGTSGDTQYF.

The genes are TRBV23-1 and TRBJ2-1; perhaps TRBD1 as D (6 bases). TRBV23-1 is noted as an ORF with a role that remains uncertain. The CDR3 length is 14 residues. V dropped 4 bases and J dropped 5 bases, with 12 bases sitting between them. Here the CDR3 reads CASSRRDTDNEQFF. Here the CDR3 DNA reads TGCGCCAGCAGTCGCCGGGACACTGACAATGAGCAGTTCTTC.

The chain carries TRBV7-3 and TRBJ1-1; 9 bases match TRBD1. The CDR3 is made up of 14 amino acids. The V segment lost 6 bases and the J segment 5 bases; nucleotides outside the gene matches: 7. Germline values: CDR1 SGHTA, CDR2 FQGTGA. CDR3 in DNA: TGTGCCAGCAGGTACAGGGGGCAAAGGACTGAAGCTTTCTTT. Encoded protein: CASRYRGQRTEAFF.

The chain combines TRBV7-9 with TRBJ2-5, with D unclear. From germline, CDR1 is SEHNR and CDR2 FQNEAQ (reference sequence). The CDR3 has 16 residues. Trimming shortened V by 1 base and J by 0 bases, and 12 bases separated the two germline ends. DNA of the CDR3: TGTGCCAGCAGCTTAGGAAGAGAACTGTACCAAGAGACCCAGTACTTC. This sequence encodes CASSLGRELYQETQYF.

The sample holds many counts of this clonotype. The chain carries TRBV5-5 and TRBJ2-1; D not resolved. CDR1 and CDR2 from the germline V gene are SGHKS and YYEKEE (reference sequence). The CDR3 is 12 amino acids. V dropped 4 bases and J dropped 7 bases, with 9 bases sitting between them. DNA of the CDR3: TGTGCCAGCAGCGGCATAGCAAATGAGCAGTTCTTC. Translating gives CASSGIANEQFF.

This chain connects TRBV12-3 or TRBV12-4 to TRBJ2-3; 7 nucleotides match TRBD1. V gave up 5 bases and J gave up 3 bases; unmatched junction bases: 11. There are 16 residues in the CDR3. CDR3 sequence (DNA): TGTGCCAGCAGTCAGTTTACGGGACAGAAGACAGATACGCAGTATTTT. Translating it yields CASSQFTGQKTDTQYF.

Regarding this clonotype: A read error may produce the germline difference seen at one junction end. The CDR3 loop reads CASILALGQLEQFF. For the CDR3, the DNA is TGCGCCAGCATCTTGGCGCTGGGCCAGCTTGAGCAGTTCTTC. This chain uses TRBV5-1 with TRBJ2-1; D unresolved. The CDR3 consists of 14 residues. The germline gives CDR1 SGHRS, CDR2 YFSETQ.

In its sample, this clonotype was seen a few times. The gene calls are TRBV27 and TRBJ2-7; D ambiguous. Germline assignment: CDR1 MNHEY and CDR2 SMNVEV (reference sequence). Trimming removed 5 bases at V and 2 bases at J, with 13 bases between. This CDR3 comprises 14 residues. The chain's CDR3 is CASSARTVTYEQYF. The CDR3 DNA sequence: TGTGCCAGCAGTGCAAGGACGGTAACCTACGAGCAGTACTTC.

This clonotype was observed a few times. The V call is TRBV20-1, the J call TRBJ1-1; D ambiguous. From germline, CDR1 is DFQATT and CDR2 SNEGSKA (reference sequence). The CDR3 has 14 amino acids. The V end lost 5 bases, the J end lost 5 bases, and 18 bases lay between the germline ends. The CDR3 sequence is CSAFLTEVGTEAFF. The CDR3 DNA reads TGCAGTGCTTTCCTTACCGAGGTTGGGACTGAAGCTTTCTTT.

V and J are TRBV3-1 and TRBJ2-7, with 7 bases lining up with TRBD2. CDR1 and CDR2 (germline): LGHDT, YNNKEL (reference sequence). The CDR3 sequence is 14 residues long. After removal of 8 bases from V and 0 bases from J, the junction contained 7 bases not matched to a gene. CDR3 in amino acids: CASGRLASSYEQYF. CDR3 DNA: TGTGCCAGCGGACGACTAGCCAGCTCCTACGAGCAGTACTTC.

This clonotype was counted between two and nine times. The rearrangement links TRBV5-1 to TRBJ1-4, with D tentatively TRBD1 (5 bases). Deletions cut 4 bases from V and 7 bases from J, with 20 bases between. This CDR3 has 16 amino acids. Germline V gene sequence: CDR1 SGHRS, CDR2 YFSETQ. The CDR3 DNA follows: TGCGCCAGCAGCCAGCACCCAGGGAAAGCGGGTGAAAAACTGTTTTTT. Its translation is CASSQHPGKAGEKLFF.

The chain employs TRBV24-1 and TRBJ2-7, with 8 positions matching TRBD2. CDR1 is KGHDR, CDR2 SFDVKD, per germline. CDR3 length: 13 residues. After removal of 6 bases from V and 5 bases from J, the junction contained 5 bases not matched to a gene. CDR3 sequence: CATSTSGGDEQYF. The CDR3 DNA sequence: TGTGCCACCAGTACTAGCGGAGGCGACGAGCAGTACTTC.

This clonotype was recorded at least ten times. CDR3 region: CASSSPSGIGGELFF. The DNA of the CDR3 is TGTGCCAGCAGTTCCCCTAGCGGGATAGGCGGGGAGCTGTTTTTT. The V call is TRBV12-3 or TRBV12-4, the J call TRBJ2-2, with 9 positions matching TRBD2. The trim removed 4 bases at V and 7 bases at J, leaving 7 bases unmatched. There are 15 residues in the CDR3.

This clonotype has just a few counts. The chain carries TRBV4-1 and TRBJ2-7; perhaps TRBD2 as D (6 bases). This CDR3 is 12 amino acids long. Per germline, CDR1 MGHRA and CDR2 YSYEKL. V lost 0 bases, J lost 10 bases, and 10 bases lay in between. The CDR3 DNA reads TGCGCCAGCAGCCAAGAACAGGACTACCAGTACTTC. Protein product: CASSQEQDYQYF.

This clonotype was seen a few times. The chain couples TRBV5-1 to TRBJ1-1; 7 positions match TRBD1. Trimming removed 4 bases from V and 4 bases from J; junction bases left unmatched: 4. CDR1 SGHRS and CDR2 YFSETQ come from the germline V gene. The CDR3 is 13 residues long. The DNA of the CDR3 is TGCGCCAGCAGCACCGACAGGGCCACTGAAGCTTTCTTT. Translating gives CASSTDRATEAFF.

This clonotype has only a few counts. V is TRBV13 and J is TRBJ2-7; 7 bases line up with TRBD1. This CDR3 has 15 residues. Germline lookup yields CDR1 PRHDT and CDR2 FYEKMQ (reference sequence). J lost 6 bases, V lost 4 bases, and 12 bases had no gene match. As DNA, the CDR3 is TGTGCCAGCAGCTCCGACTATATTCCAGGGGGCGAGCAGTACTTC. Amino acids: CASSSDYIPGGEQYF.

This clonotype has a handful of counts. The chain is built from TRBV7-2 and TRBJ2-5; D not certain. Trimming took 1 base from V and 1 from J, leaving 13 bases between them. Germline values: CDR1 SGHTA, CDR2 FQGNSA. This CDR3 has 16 residues. CDR3 protein: CASSLGARGVQETQYF. The DNA of the CDR3 is TGTGCCAGCAGCTTAGGGGCCCGCGGAGTCCAAGAGACCCAGTACTTC.

This clonotype was observed a few times. This chain uses TRBV29-1 with TRBJ2-5; D unclear. The CDR3 sequence is 12 residues long. Germline values: CDR1 SQVTM, CDR2 ANQGSEA. V lost 4 bases and J lost 2, with 8 bases in between. CDR3 nucleotides: TGCAGCGTTGTGTATTCACAAGAGACCCAGTACTTC. Its protein is CSVVYSQETQYF.

This clonotype was picked up a small number of times. The chain has TRBV7-9 and TRBJ2-5; D is unresolved. Germline CDR1 and CDR2: SEHNR and FQNEAQ (reference sequence). The V and J ends lost 3 bases and 1 base respectively, with 15 bases between them. The length of the CDR3 is 16 residues. This CDR3 reads CASSFPQEFFQETQYF. The DNA of the CDR3 is TGTGCCAGCAGCTTCCCGCAGGAGTTCTTCCAAGAGACCCAGTACTTC.

The rearrangement uses TRBV12-3 or TRBV12-4 and TRBJ2-1, with 12 bases lining up with TRBD2. This CDR3 is built from 16 residues. Trimming removed 8 bases from V and 3 bases from J; junction bases left unmatched: 8. CDR3 DNA sequence: TGTGCCAGCTCCCCTAGCGGGAGGGCGGGCTACAATGAGCAGTTCTTC. It codes for CASSPSGRAGYNEQFF.

This clonotype has more than one count but fewer than ten. CDR3 protein: CASSPRLAPSTDTQYF. For the CDR3, the DNA is TGTGCCAGCAGCCCACGACTAGCACCTAGCACAGATACGCAGTATTTT. The chain is built from TRBV7-3 and TRBJ2-3; the match to TRBD2 covers 7 bases. The trim removed 5 bases at V and 0 bases at J, leaving 8 bases unmatched. CDR1 and CDR2 from the germline V gene are SGHTA and FQGTGA. The CDR3 extends over 16 amino acids.

This clonotype has just a few counts. V is TRBV3-1 and J is TRBJ2-7; tentatively, D is TRBD1 or TRBD2 (6 bases each). CDR1 is LGHDT, CDR2 YNNKEL, per germline (reference sequence). Trimming took 4 bases from V and 2 from J, leaving 21 bases between them. This CDR3 has 17 residues. CDR3 DNA: TGTGCCAGCAGCCCGCCCGGGGGCGGGCTTGGAGCCTACGAGCAGTACTTC. This encodes CASSPPGGGLGAYEQYF.

This clonotype has only a few counts. The chain couples TRBV24-1 to TRBJ1-6; TRBD1 might be the D (5 bases). This CDR3 is 13 amino acids long. Germline lookup yields CDR1 KGHDR and CDR2 SFDVKD. The V gene lost 6 bases and the J gene lost 7 bases, with 9 bases spanning the gap. The CDR3 sequence is CATSPGWNSPLHF. The DNA for the CDR3 is TGTGCCACCAGTCCAGGGTGGAATTCACCCCTCCACTTT.